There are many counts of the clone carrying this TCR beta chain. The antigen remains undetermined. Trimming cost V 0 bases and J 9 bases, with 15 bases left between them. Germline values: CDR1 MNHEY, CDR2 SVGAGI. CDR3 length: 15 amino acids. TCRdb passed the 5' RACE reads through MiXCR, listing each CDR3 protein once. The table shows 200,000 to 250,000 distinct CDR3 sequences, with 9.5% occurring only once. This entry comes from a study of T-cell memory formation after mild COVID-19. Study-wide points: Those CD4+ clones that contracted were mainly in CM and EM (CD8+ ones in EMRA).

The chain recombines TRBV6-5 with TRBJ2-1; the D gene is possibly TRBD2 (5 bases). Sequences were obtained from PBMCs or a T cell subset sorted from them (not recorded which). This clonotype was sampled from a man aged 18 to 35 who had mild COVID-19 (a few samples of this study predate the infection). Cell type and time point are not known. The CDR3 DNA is TGTGCCAGCAGTTACTCTCAGACTACCCAGCCTGAGCAGTTCTTC. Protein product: CASSYSQTTQPEQFF.